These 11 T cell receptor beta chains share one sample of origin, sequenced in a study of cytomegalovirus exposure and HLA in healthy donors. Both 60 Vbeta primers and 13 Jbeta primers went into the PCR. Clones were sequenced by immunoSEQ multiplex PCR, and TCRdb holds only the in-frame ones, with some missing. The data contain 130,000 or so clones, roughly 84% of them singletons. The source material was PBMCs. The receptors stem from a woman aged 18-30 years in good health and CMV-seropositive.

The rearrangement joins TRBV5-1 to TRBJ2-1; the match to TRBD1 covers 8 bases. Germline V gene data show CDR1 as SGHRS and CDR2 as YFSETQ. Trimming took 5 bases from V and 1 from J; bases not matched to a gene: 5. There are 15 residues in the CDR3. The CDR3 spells CASRPGQGSYNEQFF. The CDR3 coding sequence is TGCGCCAGCAGACCCGGACAGGGATCCTACAATGAGCAGTTCTTC.

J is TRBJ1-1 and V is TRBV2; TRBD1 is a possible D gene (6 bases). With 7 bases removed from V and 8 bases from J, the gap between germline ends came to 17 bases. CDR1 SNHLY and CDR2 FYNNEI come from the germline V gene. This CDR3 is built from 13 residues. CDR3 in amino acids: CASNPGGPGEAFF. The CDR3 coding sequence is TGTGCCAGCAACCCGGGGGGGCCCGGGGAAGCTTTCTTT.

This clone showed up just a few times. CDR3 sequence: CASSWTGTNTGELFF. The CDR3, as DNA: TGTGCCAGCAGCTGGACAGGGACGAACACCGGGGAGCTGTTTTTT. J is TRBJ2-2 and V is TRBV5-4; 8 positions agree with TRBD1. The germline CDR1 and CDR2 sequences are SGHNT and YYREEE (reference sequence). CDR3 length equals 15 residues. Germline trimming cut 3 bases from V and 0 bases from J; bases unmatched to any gene: 1. The full variable domain, completed using reference TRBV5-4 and TRBJ2-2, is ETGVTQSPTHLIKTRGQQVTLRCSSQSGHNTVSWYQQALGQGPQFIFQYYREEENGRGNFPPRFSGLQFPNYSSELNVNALELDDSALYLCASSWTGTNTGELFFGEGSRLTVL.

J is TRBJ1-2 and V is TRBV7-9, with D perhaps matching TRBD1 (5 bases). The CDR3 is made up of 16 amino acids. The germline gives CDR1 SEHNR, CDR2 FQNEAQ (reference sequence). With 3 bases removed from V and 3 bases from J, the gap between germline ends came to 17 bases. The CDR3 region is CASSLEGGGSHYGYTF. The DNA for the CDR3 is TGTGCCAGCAGCTTGGAGGGCGGGGGGTCGCACTATGGCTACACCTTC. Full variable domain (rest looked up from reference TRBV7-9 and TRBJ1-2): DTGVSQNPRHKITKRGQNVTFRCDPISEHNRLYWYRQTLGQGPEFLTYFQNEAQLEKSRLLSDRFSAERPKGSFSTLEIQRTEQGDSAMYLCASSLEGGGSHYGYTFGSGTRLTVV.

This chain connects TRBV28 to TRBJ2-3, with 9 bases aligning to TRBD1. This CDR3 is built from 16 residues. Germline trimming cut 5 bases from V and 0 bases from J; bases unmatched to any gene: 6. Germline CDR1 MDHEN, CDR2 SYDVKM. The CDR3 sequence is CASSLTGTGSTDTQYF. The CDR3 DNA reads TGTGCCAGCAGTCTCACCGGGACAGGGAGCACAGATACGCAGTATTTT.

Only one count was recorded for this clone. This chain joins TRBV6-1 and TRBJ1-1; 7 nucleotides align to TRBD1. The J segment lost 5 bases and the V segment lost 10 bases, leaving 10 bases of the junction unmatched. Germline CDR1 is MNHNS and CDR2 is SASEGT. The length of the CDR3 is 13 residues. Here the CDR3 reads CATIRQGRTEAFF. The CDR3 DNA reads TGTGCCACCATACGACAGGGACGGACTGAAGCTTTCTTT.

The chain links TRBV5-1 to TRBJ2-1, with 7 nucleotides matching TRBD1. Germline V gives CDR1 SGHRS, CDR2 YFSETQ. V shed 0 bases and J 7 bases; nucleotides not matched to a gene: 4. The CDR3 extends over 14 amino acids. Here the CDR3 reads CASSLAATGNEQFF. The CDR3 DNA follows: TGCGCCAGCAGCTTGGCTGCGACAGGGAATGAGCAGTTCTTC.

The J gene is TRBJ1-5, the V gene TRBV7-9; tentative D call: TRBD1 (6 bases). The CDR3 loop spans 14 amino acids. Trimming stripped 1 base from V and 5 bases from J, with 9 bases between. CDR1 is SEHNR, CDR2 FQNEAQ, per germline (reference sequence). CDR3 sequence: CASSLEGGDQPQHF. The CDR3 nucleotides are TGTGCCAGCAGCTTAGAAGGGGGGGATCAGCCCCAGCATTTT.

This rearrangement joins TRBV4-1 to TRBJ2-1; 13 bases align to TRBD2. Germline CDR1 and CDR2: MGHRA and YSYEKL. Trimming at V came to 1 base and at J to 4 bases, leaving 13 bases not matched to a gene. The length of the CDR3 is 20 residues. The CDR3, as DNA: TGCGCCAGCAGCCAAGTTCTGTATAGGGGACTAGCGGGGCTGTACAATGAGCAGTTCTTC. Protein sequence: CASSQVLYRGLAGLYNEQFF.

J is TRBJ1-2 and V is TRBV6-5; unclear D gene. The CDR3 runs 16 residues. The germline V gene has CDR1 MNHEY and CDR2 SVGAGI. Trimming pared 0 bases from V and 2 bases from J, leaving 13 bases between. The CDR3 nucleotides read TGTGCCAGCAGTTACTCGAGCATACTCCCCAACTATGGCTACACCTTC. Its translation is CASSYSSILPNYGYTF.

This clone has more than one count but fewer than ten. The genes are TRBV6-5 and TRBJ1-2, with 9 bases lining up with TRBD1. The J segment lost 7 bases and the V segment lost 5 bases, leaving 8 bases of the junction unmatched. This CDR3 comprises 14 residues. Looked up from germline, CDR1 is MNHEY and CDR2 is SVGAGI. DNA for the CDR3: TGTGCCAGCAGTGGCCGGGACAGGGCTTCTGGCTACACCTTC. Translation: CASSGRDRASGYTF.